This T cell receptor beta chain comes out of a study of molecular identifiers for immune sequencing clone quantification. TCRdb itself ran the PCR reads through MiXCR, one entry per CDR3 protein. This sample has 80,000 to 130,000 distinct CDR3 sequences, with approximately 40% found just once. There are many counts of this clonotype. Germline V gives CDR1 MNHNY, CDR2 SVGAGI (reference sequence). The J segment lost 8 bases and the V segment lost 0 bases, leaving 3 bases of the junction unmatched. The CDR3 has 15 residues. This sequence originates from a human donor in good health. Some libraries in this study had Jurkat cell RNA spiked in. The rearrangement joins TRBV6-6 to TRBJ2-1; TRBD2 aligns across 11 bases. Sequencing input: naive CD8+ T cells from blood, with Jurkat cell RNA spiked in. Sample subset: FACS-sorted CD8+CD4-CCR7+CD45RA+ naive T cells. The CDR3 here is CASSYSGSGGDEQFF. CDR3 DNA sequence: TGTGCCAGCAGTTACTCGGGTAGCGGGGGGGATGAGCAGTTCTTC.